These 5 T cell receptor beta chains originate from one sample sequenced in a study of a mutant IDH1 vaccine in newly diagnosed glioma. The time point: week 5, during vaccination. Vaccination comprised doses that each held 300 ug of mutant IDH1 20-mer peptide, plus topical imiquimod. Measured with immunoSEQ multiplex PCR; TCRdb has only the in-frame clones, and not every one. The table has 25,000 to 30,000 clones, roughly 77% seen once. These receptors lack a known antigen. The sample in question was PBMCs, obtained from a glioma patient whose treatment included an IDH1 peptide vaccine. All receptors derive from a man aged 40-50 years with glioma.

The chain employs TRBV9 and TRBJ1-2; D may be TRBD1 (6 bases). Trimming removed 2 bases from V and 1 base from J, with 12 bases in between. CDR3 size: 15 residues. Germline lookup yields CDR1 SGDLS and CDR2 YYNGEE. DNA for the CDR3: TGTGCCAGCAGCGTCGCGGGGGCCCATAACTATGGCTACACCTTC. Encoded protein: CASSVAGAHNYGYTF.

The V call is TRBV6-5, the J call TRBJ2-7; 7 bases are a match to TRBD2. The CDR3 contains 15 residues. Unmatched junction bases numbered 8, after V lost 6 bases and J lost 0 bases. Germline V gene lookup returns CDR1 MNHEY and CDR2 SVGAGI. The CDR3 spells CASRGKRDVSYEQYV. CDR3 DNA sequence: TGTGCCAGCAGGGGGAAGCGGGATGTCTCCTACGAGCAGTACGTC.

The CDR3 spells CASSFMTSTDTQYF. CDR3 sequence (DNA): TGTGCCAGCAGCTTTATGACTAGCACAGATACGCAGTATTTT. This chain joins TRBV7-6 and TRBJ2-3, with D hard to call. This CDR3 comprises 14 residues. Germline-derived CDR1 and CDR2 are SGHVS and FNYEAQ. Trimming removed 3 bases from V and 0 bases from J, with 7 bases in between.

This sequence joins TRBV5-4 and TRBJ2-7; TRBD2 matches 8 bases. The V gene end was trimmed by 1 base and the J gene end by 4 bases; junction bases not matched to a gene: 1. The germline V gene encodes CDR1 SGHNT and CDR2 YYREEE (reference sequence). The CDR3 is made up of 13 amino acids. The CDR3, as DNA: TGTGCCAGCAGCTTGCCTAGCGGGTACGAGCAGTACGTC. It codes for CASSLPSGYEQYV.

The chain employs TRBV28 and TRBJ2-3; 12 bases align to TRBD1. Germline CDR1 is MDHEN and CDR2 is SYDVKM. Trimming took 5 bases from V and 5 from J; bases not matched to a gene: 5. The length of the CDR3 is 15 residues. For the CDR3, the DNA is TGTGCCAGCAGTCCCGGGACAGGGGGCGAAGATACGCAGTATTTT. Protein sequence: CASSPGTGGEDTQYF.